This record looks at one T cell receptor beta chain sequence and its context. Its antigen is unidentified. The entry originates in a study of T cell repertoires in cytomegalovirus infection. Study-level information: Both CMV infection and a matching HLA type were indicated by public TCR beta signatures.

The CDR3 totals 18 residues. CDR1 SGHVS and CDR2 FNYEAQ come from the germline V gene. V trimming: 4 bases; J trimming: 0 bases; junction bases outside the gene matches: 15. Findings of the study overall: Identification of carriers of CMV plus the relevant HLA was performed using cumulative public TCR beta family frequency. The ex vivo response showed dominance by HLA-C-restricted CMV-specific TCR beta clonotypes.

One entry per CDR3 protein, called by TCRdb with MiXCR from the reads. This sample yields approximately 73,000 distinct CDR3 sequences, of which around 37% are seen a single time; approximately 93% belongs to the top ten. The V call is TRBV7-6, the J call TRBJ2-7; 7 nucleotides align to TRBD2. This material consisted of CD8+ T cells from cultured PBMCs, taken from culture after CMV antigen stimulation. This clonotype originated in a human donor in good health (CMV status not recorded). Some clones in this sample may be carry-over from other donors' samples. As DNA, the CDR3 is TGTGCCAGCAGCTCAGCGATCGCTAGCGGAACAAGCTCCTACGAGCAGTACTTC. Translated: CASSSAIASGTSSYEQYF. The whole variable domain, filled in from reference TRBV7-6 and TRBJ2-7, reads GAGVSQSPRYKVTKRGQDVALRCDPISGHVSLYWYRQALGQGPEFLTYFNYEAQQDKSGLPNDRFSAERPEGSISTLTIQRTEQRDSAMYRCASSSAIASGTSSYEQYFGPGTRLTVT.